These 12 T cell receptor beta chains came from one sample sequenced in a study of OX40 agonist ivuxolimab in advanced cancers. Some clones are missing from TCRdb's copy, which holds only in-frame ones; the method was immunoSEQ multiplex PCR. The sample lists about 73,000 clones, roughly 90% occurring once. The sample was CD4+ or CD8+ T cells sorted from blood, taken in a trial of the OX40 agonist ivuxolimab. These TCRs come from an adult with an advanced solid tumor such as melanoma, head and neck, liver or kidney cancer.

This chain joins TRBV19 and TRBJ2-1, with a tentative D call TRBD2 (7 bases). This CDR3 spans 14 amino acids. Looked up from germline, CDR1 is LNHDA and CDR2 is SQIVND (reference sequence). The V and J ends lost 5 bases and 7 bases respectively, with 15 bases between them. The CDR3 DNA reads TGTGCCAGTAGTGCGGGGAGGGGGTGGAATGAGCAGTTCTTC. Its protein product is CASSAGRGWNEQFF.

This chain joins TRBV27 and TRBJ2-7, with TRBD2 identical over 8 bases. V lost 3 bases to trimming and J lost 2 bases; unmatched junction nucleotides: 9. The CDR3 runs 16 residues. Germline V lookup: CDR1 MNHEY, CDR2 SMNVEV (reference sequence). CDR3 sequence reads: CASSFSGGDRTYEQYF. In nucleotides, the CDR3 is TGTGCCAGCAGTTTCAGCGGGGGAGATCGAACCTACGAGCAGTACTTC.

The V gene is TRBV2, the J gene TRBJ2-1, with 8 bases aligning to TRBD2. Trimming took 10 bases from V and 0 from J; bases not matched to a gene: 8. Germline CDR1 SNHLY, CDR2 FYNNEI. This CDR3 region has 15 residues. The CDR3 reads CATQGLASSYNEQFF. The DNA of the CDR3 is TGTGCCACCCAAGGACTAGCTAGCTCCTACAATGAGCAGTTCTTC.

V usage is TRBV5-6 and J usage is TRBJ1-5; tentative D call: TRBD1 (5 bases). V lost 2 bases and J 1 base, leaving 7 bases between the germline ends. This CDR3 is built from 14 residues. Germline V gene lookup returns CDR1 SGHDT and CDR2 YYEEEE. CDR3 protein: CASSFGGSNQPQHF. The CDR3 DNA sequence: TGTGCCAGCAGCTTTGGGGGGAGCAATCAGCCCCAGCATTTT.

J is TRBJ2-5 and V is TRBV13, with D perhaps TRBD1 or TRBD2 (5 bases each). The V gene lost 5 bases and the J gene lost 4 bases, with 17 bases spanning the gap. The CDR3 is made up of 15 amino acids. Germline V CDR1 and CDR2: PRHDT, FYEKMQ (reference sequence). The CDR3 nucleotides are TGTGCCAGCAGCCAGGGTCGTCGGGATGGAGAGACCCAGTACTTC. Protein product: CASSQGRRDGETQYF.

The gene calls are TRBV23-1 and TRBJ1-6, with TRBD1 matching 10 bases. Being an ORF, TRBV23-1 has a function that is uncertain. Germline trimming cut 0 bases from V and 9 bases from J; bases unmatched to any gene: 5. The CDR3 totals 16 residues. CDR3 nucleotide sequence: TGCGCCAGCAGTCAATCGGGGACAGGGGTTTGTTCACCCCTCCACTTT. Its translation: CASSQSGTGVCSPLHF.

The chain uses TRBV6-5 and TRBJ1-4; 10 positions agree with TRBD1. The germline CDR1 and CDR2 sequences are MNHEY and SVGAGI. Trimming removed 5 bases from V and 8 bases from J; junction bases left unmatched: 8. The length of the CDR3 is 15 residues. CDR3 sequence: CASSVDRGLGEKLFF. The CDR3 DNA is TGTGCCAGCAGTGTCGACAGGGGGCTGGGGGAAAAACTGTTTTTT.

This clone showed up just once. The gene calls are TRBV6-5 and TRBJ2-2; 9 positions agree with TRBD1. The CDR3 covers 15 residues. Trimming took 5 bases from V and 4 from J; bases not matched to a gene: 5. Germline values: CDR1 MNHEY, CDR2 SVGAGI. In nucleotides, the CDR3 is TGTGCCAGCAGTAAATACAGGGGGCCCACCGGGGAGCTGTTTTTT. Encoded protein: CASSKYRGPTGELFF.

This clone was counted between two and nine times. The rearrangement links TRBV27 to TRBJ1-6; tentatively, D is TRBD1 (5 bases). This CDR3 has 14 amino acids. Germline V lookup: CDR1 MNHEY, CDR2 SMNVEV (reference sequence). Trimming left V 3 bases short and J 8 bases short, with 11 bases between. The CDR3 here is CASSFPGSHSPLHF. In nucleotides, the CDR3 is TGTGCCAGCAGTTTTCCAGGGTCCCATTCACCCCTCCACTTT.

A few counts support this clone. This chain connects TRBV7-9 to TRBJ1-2; 8 nucleotides match TRBD1. V lost 2 bases, J lost 10 bases, and 9 bases stayed unmatched. CDR1 SEHNR and CDR2 FQNEAQ come from the germline V gene (reference sequence). This CDR3 region has 14 residues. The CDR3 region is CASSLLRDRSSYTF. The CDR3 DNA is TGTGCCAGCAGCTTATTGAGGGACAGGTCATCCTACACCTTC.

This chain joins TRBV6-1 and TRBJ2-3; the match to TRBD1 covers 7 bases. The length of the CDR3 is 13 residues. CDR1 and CDR2 (germline): MNHNS, SASEGT. This CDR3 is CSVWDRSTDTQYF. CDR3 DNA sequence: TGTTCAGTATGGGACAGAAGCACAGATACGCAGTATTTT.

The table lists this clone with a few counts. J is TRBJ2-1 and V is TRBV5-8, with TRBD2 identical over 9 bases. The CDR3 covers 17 residues. Germline lookup yields CDR1 SGHTS and CDR2 YDEGEE. V dropped 2 bases and J dropped 6; count of bases not matched to a gene: 12. The CDR3 region is CASSFRGGADSPNEQFF. The CDR3 region has the DNA TGTGCCAGCAGCTTCCGCGGGGGGGCCGATAGTCCCAATGAGCAGTTCTTC.